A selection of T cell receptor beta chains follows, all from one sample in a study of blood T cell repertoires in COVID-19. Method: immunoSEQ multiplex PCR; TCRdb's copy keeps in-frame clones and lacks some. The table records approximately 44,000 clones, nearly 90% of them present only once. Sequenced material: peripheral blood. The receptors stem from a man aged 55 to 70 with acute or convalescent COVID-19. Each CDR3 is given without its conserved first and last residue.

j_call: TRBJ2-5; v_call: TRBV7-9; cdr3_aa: ASSFTGTVNQETQY
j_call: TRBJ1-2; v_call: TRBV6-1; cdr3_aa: ASSAGQGALHGYT
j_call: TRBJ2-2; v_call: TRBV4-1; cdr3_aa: ASSPRDRVYLGKNTGELF
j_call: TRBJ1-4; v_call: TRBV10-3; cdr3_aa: AISEQRQYNEKLF
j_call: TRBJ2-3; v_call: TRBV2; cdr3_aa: ASRTRVEGRQY
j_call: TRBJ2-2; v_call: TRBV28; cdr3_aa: ASTVYTPVQGKNTGELF
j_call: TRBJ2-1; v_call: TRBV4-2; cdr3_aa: ASSQDPGTSGGEKQF
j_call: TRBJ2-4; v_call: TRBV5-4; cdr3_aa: ASSSQGLKNIQY
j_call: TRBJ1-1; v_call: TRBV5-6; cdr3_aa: ASSPLARFANTEAF
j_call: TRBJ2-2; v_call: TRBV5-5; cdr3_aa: ASSLFLSRGTGGTGELF
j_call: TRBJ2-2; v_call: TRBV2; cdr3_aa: ASRPGAEGELF
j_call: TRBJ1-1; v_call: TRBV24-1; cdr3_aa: ATSDAGVSEAF
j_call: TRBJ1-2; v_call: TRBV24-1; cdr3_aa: ATSDGTDYGYT
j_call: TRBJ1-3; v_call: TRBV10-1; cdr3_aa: ASSEGTVSGNTIY
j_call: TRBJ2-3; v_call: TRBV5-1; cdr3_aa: ASSFGGKRIDTQY
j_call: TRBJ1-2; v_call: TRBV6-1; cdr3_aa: ASSEALQGYGYT
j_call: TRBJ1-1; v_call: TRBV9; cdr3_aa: ASSVVGGSDEAF
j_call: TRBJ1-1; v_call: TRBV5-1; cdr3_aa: ASSSKAGAGTEAF
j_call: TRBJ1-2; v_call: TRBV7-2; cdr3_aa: ASSLWGQGADGYT
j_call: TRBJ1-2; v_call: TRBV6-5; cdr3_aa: ASSQGAGTGDGYT
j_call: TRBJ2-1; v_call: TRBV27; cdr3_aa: ASGRTGQF
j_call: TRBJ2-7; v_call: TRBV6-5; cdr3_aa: ASRAGAYSYEQY
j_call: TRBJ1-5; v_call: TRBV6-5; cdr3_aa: ASSYSSSSNQPQH
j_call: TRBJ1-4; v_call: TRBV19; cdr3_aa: ASSISRLGEKLF
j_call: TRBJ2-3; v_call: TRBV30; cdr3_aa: AWGSSGGAGDTQY
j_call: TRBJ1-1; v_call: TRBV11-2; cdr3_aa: ASSLGGSLTEAF
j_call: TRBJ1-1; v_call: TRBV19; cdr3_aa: ASSFAERENTEAF
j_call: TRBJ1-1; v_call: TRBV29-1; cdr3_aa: SVEGGPGQGSRNTEAF
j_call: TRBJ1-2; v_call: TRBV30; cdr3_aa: AWGYRTINYGYT